This T cell receptor beta chain was recovered during a study of blood T cell repertoires in COVID-19. The authors' processing: Amplification from reference gene primers served as the basis for estimated nucleated cell counts. Sequenced by immunoSEQ multiplex PCR; TCRdb stores in-frame clones only, minus some. Clone size and the V and J calls come from that table; the DNA yielded D and trimming. The table shows hundreds of thousands of clones, with around four fifths occurring only once. Sequenced input: peripheral blood. The clonotype originates from a woman between 65 and 79 years old with acute or convalescent COVID-19.

CDR3: CASVPGTAYNEQFF. The CDR3 nucleotides read TGTGCCAGCGTCCCCGGGACAGCCTACAATGAGCAGTTCTTC. The chain combines TRBV28 with TRBJ2-1, with 7 bases that match TRBD1. V gave up 8 bases and J gave up 2 bases; unmatched junction bases: 6. This CDR3 is built from 14 residues. Germline lookup yields CDR1 MDHEN and CDR2 SYDVKM.